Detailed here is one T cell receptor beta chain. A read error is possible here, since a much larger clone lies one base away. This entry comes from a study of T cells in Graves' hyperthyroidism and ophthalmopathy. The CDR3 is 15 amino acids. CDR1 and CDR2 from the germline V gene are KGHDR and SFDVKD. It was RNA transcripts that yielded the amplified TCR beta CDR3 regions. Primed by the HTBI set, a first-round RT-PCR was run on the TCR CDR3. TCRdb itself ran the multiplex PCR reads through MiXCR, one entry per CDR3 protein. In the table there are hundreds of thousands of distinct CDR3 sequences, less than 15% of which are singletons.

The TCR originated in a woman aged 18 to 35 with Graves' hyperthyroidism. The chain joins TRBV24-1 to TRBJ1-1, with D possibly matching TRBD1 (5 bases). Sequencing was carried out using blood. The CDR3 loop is CATSDFRDGNTGAFF. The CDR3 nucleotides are TGTGCCACCAGTGATTTTCGGGACGGGAACACTGGAGCTTTCTTT.